The source of this T cell receptor beta chain is a study of shared clonotypes between healthy human individuals. Study results and caveats: Larger estimated richness was generally seen in naive subsets than in memory subsets.

With 7 bases removed from V and 4 bases from J, the gap between germline ends came to 10 bases. Per germline, CDR1 MNHEY and CDR2 SVGAGI. The CDR3 length is 12 residues. Using immunoSEQ multiplex PCR, the repertoire was profiled, and TCRdb retains in-frame clones only, with some absent. The data contain 980,000 or so clones, about 80% of them singletons. Concerning this clone itself: Its matching antigen is unknown.

The sample comprised memory CD4+ T cells sorted from blood. Subset here: CD45RA-negative fraction. The TCR was taken from a man aged 18 to 35 in good health. V gene TRBV6-5 combines with J gene TRBJ2-5; weak D call: TRBD2 (6 bases). In DNA form, the CDR3 reads TGTGCCAGCACGGGGGTAGGAGAGACCCAGTACTTC. As protein: CASTGVGETQYF.